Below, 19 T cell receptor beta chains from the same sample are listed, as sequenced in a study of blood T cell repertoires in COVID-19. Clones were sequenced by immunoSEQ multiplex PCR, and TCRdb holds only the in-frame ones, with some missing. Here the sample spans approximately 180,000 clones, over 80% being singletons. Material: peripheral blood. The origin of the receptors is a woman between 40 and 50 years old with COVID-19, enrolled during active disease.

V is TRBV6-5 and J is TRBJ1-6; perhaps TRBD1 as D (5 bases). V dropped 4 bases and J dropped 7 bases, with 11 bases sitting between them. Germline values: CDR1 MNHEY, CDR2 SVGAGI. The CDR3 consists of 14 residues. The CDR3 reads CASSLTEYNSPLHF. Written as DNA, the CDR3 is TGTGCCAGCAGTTTGACAGAATACAATTCACCCCTCCACTTT.

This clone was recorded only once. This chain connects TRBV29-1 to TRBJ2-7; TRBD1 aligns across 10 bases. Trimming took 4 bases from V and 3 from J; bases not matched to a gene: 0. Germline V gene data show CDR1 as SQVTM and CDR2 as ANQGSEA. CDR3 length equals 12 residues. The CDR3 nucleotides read TGCAGCGTTGGGACAGGGGGCTACGAGCAGTACTTC. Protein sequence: CSVGTGGYEQYF.

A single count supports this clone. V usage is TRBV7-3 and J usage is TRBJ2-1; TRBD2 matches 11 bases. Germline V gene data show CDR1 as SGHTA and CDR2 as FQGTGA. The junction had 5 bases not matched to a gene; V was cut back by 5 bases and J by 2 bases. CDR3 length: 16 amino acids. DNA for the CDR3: TGTGCCAGCAGCAAAACTAGCGGGAGAGCCTACAATGAGCAGTTCTTC. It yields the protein CASSKTSGRAYNEQFF.

CDR3 in amino acids: CATDSTGGGGYTF. The CDR3 bases are TGTGCCACCGACTCTACAGGGGGCGGCGGCTACACCTTC. The chain combines TRBV6-4 with TRBJ1-2; 9 bases map to TRBD1. The CDR3 contains 13 residues. With 10 bases clipped from V and 8 bases from J, the junction kept 11 bases outside the gene matches. CDR1 MRHNA and CDR2 SNTAGT come from the germline V gene.

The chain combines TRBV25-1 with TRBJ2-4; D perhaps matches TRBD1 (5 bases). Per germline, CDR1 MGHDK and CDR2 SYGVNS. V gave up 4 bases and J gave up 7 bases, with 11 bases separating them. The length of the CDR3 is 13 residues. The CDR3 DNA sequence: TGTGCCAGCAGTGGAAACGCAGGGAACATTCAGTACTTC. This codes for CASSGNAGNIQYF.

CDR3 residues: CASSMRGTDTQYF. DNA of the CDR3: TGTGCCAGTAGTATGAGGGGCACAGATACGCAGTATTTT. This chain joins TRBV19 and TRBJ2-3; tentatively, D is TRBD2 (5 bases). Germline V lookup: CDR1 LNHDA, CDR2 SQIVND (reference sequence). This CDR3 is built from 13 residues. With 3 bases removed from V and 1 base from J, the gap between germline ends came to 5 bases.

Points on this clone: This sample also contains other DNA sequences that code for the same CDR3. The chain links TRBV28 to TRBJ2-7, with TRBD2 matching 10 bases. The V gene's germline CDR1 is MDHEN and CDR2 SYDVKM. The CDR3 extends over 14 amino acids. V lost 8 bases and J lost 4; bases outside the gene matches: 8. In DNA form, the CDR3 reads TGTGCCAGCTCACCGGGACTAGCGCGATACGAGCAGTACTTC. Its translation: CASSPGLARYEQYF.

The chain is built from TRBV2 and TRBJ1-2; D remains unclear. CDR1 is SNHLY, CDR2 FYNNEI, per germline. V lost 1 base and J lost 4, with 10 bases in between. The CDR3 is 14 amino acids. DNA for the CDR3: TGTGCCAGCAGTGAAGGGAGCGGTCTCTATGGCTACACCTTC. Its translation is CASSEGSGLYGYTF.

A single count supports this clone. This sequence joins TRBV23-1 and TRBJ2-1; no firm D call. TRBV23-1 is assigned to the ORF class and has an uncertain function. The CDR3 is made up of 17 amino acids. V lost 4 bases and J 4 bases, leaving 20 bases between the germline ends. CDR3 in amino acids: CASSRRLQKAPYNEQFF. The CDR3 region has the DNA TGCGCCAGCAGTCGTAGACTCCAAAAGGCCCCTTACAATGAGCAGTTCTTC.

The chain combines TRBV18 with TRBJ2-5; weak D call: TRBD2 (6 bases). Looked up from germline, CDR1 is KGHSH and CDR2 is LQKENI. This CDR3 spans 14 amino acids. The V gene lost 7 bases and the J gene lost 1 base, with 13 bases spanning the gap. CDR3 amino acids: CASFADYRQETQYF. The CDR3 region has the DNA TGTGCCAGCTTCGCGGACTACCGCCAAGAGACCCAGTACTTC.

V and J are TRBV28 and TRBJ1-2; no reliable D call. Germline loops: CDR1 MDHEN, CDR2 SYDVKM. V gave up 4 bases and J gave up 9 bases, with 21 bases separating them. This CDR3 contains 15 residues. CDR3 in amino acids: CASSSAAGRGRSYTF. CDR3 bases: TGTGCCAGCAGTTCCGCCGCGGGTCGGGGTAGGAGCTACACCTTC.

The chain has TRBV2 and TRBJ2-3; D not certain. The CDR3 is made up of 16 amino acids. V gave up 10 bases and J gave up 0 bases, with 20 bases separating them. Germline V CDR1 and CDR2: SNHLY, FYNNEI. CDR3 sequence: CAISLRYSPSTDTQYF. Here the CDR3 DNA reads TGTGCCATTTCCCTGCGCTACAGCCCGAGCACAGATACGCAGTATTTT.

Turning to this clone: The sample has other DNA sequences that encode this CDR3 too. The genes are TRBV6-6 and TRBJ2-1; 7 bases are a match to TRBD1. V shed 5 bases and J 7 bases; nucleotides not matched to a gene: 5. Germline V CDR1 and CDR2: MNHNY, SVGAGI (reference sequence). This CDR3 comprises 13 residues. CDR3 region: CASSRDSYNEQFF. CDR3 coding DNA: TGTGCCAGCAGTCGGGACAGTTATAATGAGCAGTTCTTC.

This CDR3 reads CAALRVTEAFF. The CDR3 region has the DNA TGTGCCGCCCTGAGGGTAACTGAAGCTTTCTTT. The chain joins TRBV6-5 to TRBJ1-1; D gene uncertain. The length of the CDR3 is 11 residues. V dropped 11 bases and J dropped 5 bases, with 12 bases sitting between them. Germline lookup yields CDR1 MNHEY and CDR2 SVGAGI.

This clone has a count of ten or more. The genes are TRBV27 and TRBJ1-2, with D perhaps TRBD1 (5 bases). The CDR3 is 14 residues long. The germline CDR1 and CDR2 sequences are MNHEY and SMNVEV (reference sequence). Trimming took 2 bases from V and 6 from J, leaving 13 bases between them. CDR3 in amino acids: CASSLQGSSHGYTF. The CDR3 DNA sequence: TGTGCCAGCAGTTTACAGGGATCATCTCATGGCTACACCTTC.

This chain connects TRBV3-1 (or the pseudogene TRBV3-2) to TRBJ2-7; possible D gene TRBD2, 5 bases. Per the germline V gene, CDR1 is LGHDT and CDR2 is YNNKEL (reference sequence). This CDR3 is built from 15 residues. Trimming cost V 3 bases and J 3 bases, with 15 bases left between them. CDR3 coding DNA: TGTGCCAGCAGCCAGGAACCCGGGATCATCTACGAGCAGTACTTC. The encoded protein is CASSQEPGIIYEQYF.

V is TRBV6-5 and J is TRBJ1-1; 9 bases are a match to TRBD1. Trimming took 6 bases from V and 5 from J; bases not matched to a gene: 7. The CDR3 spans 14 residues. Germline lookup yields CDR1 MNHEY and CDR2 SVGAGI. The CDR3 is CASSRQGGRTEAFF. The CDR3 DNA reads TGTGCCAGCAGCCGACAGGGGGGACGGACTGAAGCTTTCTTT.

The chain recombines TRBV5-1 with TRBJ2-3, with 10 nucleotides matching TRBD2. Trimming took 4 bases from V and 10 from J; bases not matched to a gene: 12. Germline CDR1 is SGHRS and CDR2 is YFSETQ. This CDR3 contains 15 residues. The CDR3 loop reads CASSVRLAGEGAQYF. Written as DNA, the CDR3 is TGCGCCAGCAGCGTACGACTAGCGGGTGAGGGCGCGCAGTATTTT.

The CDR3 sequence: CASSPREGNQPQHF. The CDR3 DNA sequence: TGTGCCAGCTCACCGAGGGAGGGAAATCAGCCCCAGCATTTT. The rearrangement links TRBV18 to TRBJ1-5; D gene ambiguous. Germline assignment: CDR1 KGHSH and CDR2 LQKENI. V was pared by 3 bases and J by 4 bases, with 10 bases between. This CDR3 region has 14 residues. Looking up the rest from reference TRBV18 and TRBJ1-5 gives the full variable domain: NAGVMQNPRHLVRRRGQEARLRCSPMKGHSHVYWYRQLPEEGLKFMVYLQKENIIDESGMPKERFSAEFPKEGPSILRIQQVVRGDSAAYFCASSPREGNQPQHFGDGTRLSIL.